Described below is a single T cell receptor beta chain sequence and its context. Its target is not known. This sample stems from a study of cytomegalovirus exposure and HLA in healthy donors. Study-wide background: Researchers previously reported finding just under 120 million unique TCR beta sequences from approximately 200 million T cells. Overall study results and limits: Reports credit the classifier with highly specific, highly sensitive diagnosis of cytomegalovirus status. Reportedly, fewer N-insertions than the roughly 700-donor mean appeared in an Asian-associated ancestry cluster in a later analysis. As confirmed in vitro, a few CMV-associated chains were specific for CMV antigens.

Vbeta (60) and Jbeta (13) primers were used in the PCR. The method was immunoSEQ multiplex PCR; TCRdb's version includes in-frame clones alone and lacks a portion of them. The sample lists 45,000 to 60,000 clones, over 70% occurring once. Sequenced material: PBMCs. This receptor was taken from a man aged 30 to 45 in good health and CMV-seropositive.

The CDR3 DNA sequence: TGTGCCAGCAGCCAACGAACGACAGGGTCCTGGAATTCACCCCTCCACTTT. Amino acids: CASSQRTTGSWNSPLHF. The chain employs TRBV14 and TRBJ1-6; 7 bases are shared with TRBD1. Germline loops: CDR1 SGHDN, CDR2 FVKESK. V lost 2 bases to trimming and J lost 7 bases; unmatched junction nucleotides: 11. CDR3 length: 17 residues.